The source of this T cell receptor (beta chain) is a study of T cell repertoires in cytomegalovirus infection. Study overall: Through public TCR beta signatures, both CMV infection and matching HLA type were indicated.

Whole-study findings and limits: Ex vivo, HLA-C-restricted CMV-specific TCR beta clonotypes prevailed over the rest of the response. Accumulated public TCR beta family frequency recognized individuals carrying CMV together with the relevant HLA.

This clonotype turned up a few times. As yet, its antigen is unknown. TCRdb re-called the reads through MiXCR, storing one row per CDR3 protein. The sample shows over 250,000 distinct CDR3 sequences, roughly a fifth of them seen only once. Germline V gene sequence: CDR1 SGHAT, CDR2 FQNNGV. Trimming cost V 5 bases and J 6 bases; bases outside gene matches: 15. This CDR3 contains 17 residues. The chain carries TRBV11-2 and TRBJ1-1, with 10 bases that match TRBD1. This receptor was obtained from a human donor in good health (CMV status not recorded). Some clones in this sample may be carry-over from other donors' samples. Source: cultured PBMCs, taken from culture after CMV antigen stimulation. In DNA form, the CDR3 reads TGTGCCAGCAGCGTACTGGGACAGGGGCAAATGTGGGCTGAAGCTTTCTTT. This encodes CASSVLGQGQMWAEAFF.